The 17 T cell receptor beta chains below come from one sample, sequenced in a study of breast tumors, draining lymph nodes, adjacent tissues. TCRdb recomputed calls from the multiplex PCR reads with MiXCR, one row per CDR3 protein. The table includes around 250,000 distinct CDR3 sequences, under 35% detected once. Samples came from axillary lymph nodes draining the breast cancer. Input material: axillary lymph node tissue. The receptor set was obtained from a female donor with breast cancer. Some clones in this sample may be carry-over from other donors' samples.

This clonotype occurred many times. The chain combines TRBV12-3 or TRBV12-4 with TRBJ1-6; no clear D gene. V was cut by 2 bases and J by 7 bases, with 15 bases left in between. The CDR3 sequence is 16 residues long. The CDR3 sequence: CASSLLWGGGNSPLHF. For the CDR3, the DNA is TGTGCCAGCAGTTTACTTTGGGGAGGCGGGAATTCACCCCTCCACTTT.

About this clonotype itself: A much larger clone lies one base from this, so it may be a read error. The chain links TRBV6-6 to TRBJ2-5; D call uncertain. The CDR3 spans 14 residues. Germline loops: CDR1 MNHNY, CDR2 SVGAGI (reference sequence). The CDR3 DNA reads as TGTGCCAGCAGTTACGGCCTAGTTCAAGGGACCCAGTACTTC. It translates to CASSYGLVQGTQYF.

This sequence joins TRBV9 and TRBJ2-3; D possibly uses TRBD1 or TRBD2 (5 bases each). There are 13 residues in the CDR3. The V end lost 6 bases, the J end lost 4 bases, and 12 bases lay between the germline ends. Germline V gene lookup returns CDR1 SGDLS and CDR2 YYNGEE. CDR3: CASTQRGADTQYF. CDR3 sequence (DNA): TGTGCCAGCACCCAGAGGGGTGCAGATACGCAGTATTTT.

This clonotype was counted ten times or more. V gene TRBV19 combines with J gene TRBJ2-1; D gene uncertain. Between the trimmed V and J ends, which lost 4 bases and 0 bases, there was a span of 7 bases. This CDR3 region has 14 residues. CDR1 and CDR2 (germline): LNHDA, SQIVND (reference sequence). The CDR3 is CASSKGGSYNEQFF. The CDR3 DNA reads as TGTGCCAGTAGTAAGGGCGGCTCCTACAATGAGCAGTTCTTC.

This clonotype was recorded many times. CDR3 region: CSVELGTYEQYF. In nucleotides, the CDR3 is TGCAGCGTTGAGCTGGGAACCTACGAGCAGTACTTC. This chain uses TRBV29-1 with TRBJ2-7, with D unclear. From germline, CDR1 is SQVTM and CDR2 ANQGSEA. V lost 3 bases to trimming and J lost 2 bases, with 8 bases between them. This CDR3 contains 12 residues.

This clonotype occurred many times. The chain is built from TRBV7-9 and TRBJ2-1; D is perhaps TRBD2 (6 bases). V lost 7 bases and J 8 bases, leaving 15 bases between the germline ends. CDR3 length: 13 amino acids. Germline values: CDR1 SEHNR, CDR2 FQNEAQ (reference sequence). CDR3 sequence (DNA): TGTGCCAGCACCGGAGGGGTTAAGGATGAGCAGTTCTTC. Translation gives CASTGGVKDEQFF.

This clonotype was seen many times. The V call is TRBV25-1, the J call TRBJ2-7; 7 bases align to TRBD2. The CDR3 contains 13 residues. The germline V gene has CDR1 MGHDK and CDR2 SYGVNS. Losses at the gene ends were 4 bases for V and 2 bases for J; bases not matched to a gene: 2. CDR3 DNA sequence: TGTGCCAGCAGTGCGGGAGGCGCCTACGAGCAGTACTTC. Translated: CASSAGGAYEQYF.

This clonotype was picked up many times. The junction departs from the called germline gene at one end, perhaps through a read error. The CDR3 nucleotides read TGTGCCAGCAGCCAAGATCTGAGGGGTAGCTATGGCTCCACCTTC. Its protein is CASSQDLRGSYGSTF. The rearrangement uses TRBV14 and TRBJ1-2; the D gene is possibly TRBD1 (5 bases). The germline V gene encodes CDR1 SGHDN and CDR2 FVKESK. This CDR3 comprises 15 residues.

This clonotype was seen many times. This rearrangement joins TRBV20-1 to TRBJ1-4, with D possibly TRBD1 on 5 matching bases. The CDR3 length is 14 residues. V lost 0 bases to trimming and J lost 7 bases, with 12 bases between them. Per germline, CDR1 DFQATT and CDR2 SNEGSKA (reference sequence). The CDR3 is CSARDLGGTEKLFF. For the CDR3, the DNA is TGCAGTGCTAGAGATCTCGGGGGGACTGAAAAACTGTTTTTT.

Ten or more counts support this clonotype. The chain combines TRBV7-6 with TRBJ2-7; 10 bases fit TRBD1. CDR1 is SGHVS and CDR2 is FNYEAQ in the germline V gene. V shed 5 bases and J 6 bases; nucleotides not matched to a gene: 10. The CDR3 runs to 15 residues. CDR3 coding DNA: TGTGCCAGCAGCCCCCCCCGGGACAGGGGAATCGAGCAGTACTTC. Encoded protein: CASSPPRDRGIEQYF.

This clonotype was detected many times. V is TRBV18 and J is TRBJ2-5; D is unresolved. The V gene's germline CDR1 is KGHSH and CDR2 LQKENI. Trimming removed 3 bases at V and 0 bases at J, with 14 bases between. This CDR3 is 16 amino acids long. The CDR3 loop reads CASSPQTQSYQETQYF. CDR3 coding DNA: TGTGCCAGCTCACCCCAGACGCAATCGTACCAAGAGACCCAGTACTTC.

This clonotype occurred a few times. This chain links TRBV7-2 with TRBJ1-1; D uncertain. This CDR3 region has 15 residues. The V gene lost 7 bases and the J gene lost 0 bases, with 15 bases spanning the gap. Germline V lookup: CDR1 SGHTA, CDR2 FQGNSA. CDR3 amino acids: CASKRGASMNTEAFF. The CDR3 nucleotides read TGTGCCAGCAAACGGGGAGCCTCCATGAACACTGAAGCTTTCTTT. Based on the CDR3 plus reference TRBV7-2 and TRBJ1-1, the full variable domain is GAGVSQSPSNKVTEKGKDVELRCDPISGHTALYWYRQSLGQGLEFLIYFQGNSAPDKSGLPSDRFSAERTGGSVSTLTIQRTQQEDSAVYLCASKRGASMNTEAFFGQGTRLTVV.

This clonotype was seen repeatedly, ten times or more. The rearrangement uses TRBV7-2 and TRBJ2-3; maybe TRBD2 (5 bases). The CDR3 sequence is 13 residues long. Per the germline V gene, CDR1 is SGHTA and CDR2 is FQGNSA. Trimming stripped 3 bases from V and 4 bases from J, with 8 bases between. The CDR3 DNA reads TGTGCCAGCAGCTTCGGGGTCCCAGATACGCAGTATTTT. Translated, it gives CASSFGVPDTQYF.

Many counts were recorded for this clonotype. The V call is TRBV7-9, the J call TRBJ2-2, with D tentatively TRBD1 or TRBD2 (6 bases each). The ends were cut back, 4 bases at V and 6 bases at J, with 15 bases in the middle. The CDR3 has 15 amino acids. Per the germline V gene, CDR1 is SEHNR and CDR2 is FQNEAQ (reference sequence). CDR3 residues: CASSSLGGLPGELFF. The CDR3 DNA reads as TGTGCCAGCAGCTCTCTAGGGGGGTTGCCCGGGGAGCTGTTTTTT.

Written as DNA, the CDR3 is TGCAGTGCTAGAGTTGACAGGGGGATTCAGCCCCAGCATTTT. This encodes CSARVDRGIQPQHF. The chain employs TRBV20-1 and TRBJ1-5; 9 nucleotides agree with TRBD1. Germline CDR1 reads DFQATT; CDR2 reads SNEGSKA (reference sequence). V was clipped by 1 base and J by 6 bases; unmatched bases: 4. This CDR3 region has 14 residues.

This clonotype was picked up a small number of times. V gene TRBV11-2 combines with J gene TRBJ2-2; 12 bases agree with TRBD2. Losses at the gene ends were 7 bases for V and 0 bases for J; bases not matched to a gene: 12. The CDR3 runs to 19 residues. Germline CDR1 and CDR2: SGHAT and FQNNGV. CDR3 sequence (DNA): TGTGCCAGCACCCGTGGCATCCGACTAGCGGGGGCGAACACCGGGGAGCTGTTTTTT. It is translated as CASTRGIRLAGANTGELFF.

The chain has TRBV7-3 and TRBJ2-5, with 13 bases aligning to TRBD2. This CDR3 comprises 15 residues. Germline V gene lookup returns CDR1 SGHTA and CDR2 FQGTGA. Trimming cost V 6 bases and J 1 base; bases outside gene matches: 2. CDR3 coding DNA: TGTGCCAGCAGGAGGACTAGCGGGAGCCAAGAGACCCAGTACTTC. Protein product: CASRRTSGSQETQYF.